This note documents a single T cell receptor (beta chain) sequence. This CDR3 contains 17 residues. Germline lookup yields CDR1 SGHRS and CDR2 YFSETQ. V dropped 4 bases and J dropped 5; count of bases not matched to a gene: 8. TCRdb's copy holds only in-frame clones and misses some; the assay was immunoSEQ multiplex PCR. The sample consists of hundreds of thousands of clones, 75% to 85% of them appearing once. These data originate in a study of blood T cell repertoires in COVID-19. The sequenced sample consisted of peripheral blood. The gene calls are TRBV5-1 and TRBJ2-5; the match to TRBD2 covers 16 bases. The sequence was obtained from a woman younger than 45 with COVID-19, enrolled during active disease. As DNA, the CDR3 is TGCGCCAGCAGCCACGGGACTAGCGGGAGGGCCTTCGAGACCCAGTACTTC. It is translated as CASSHGTSGRAFETQYF.